The next 25 T cell receptor beta chains were all read from a single sample in a study of blood T cell repertoires in COVID-19. This table comes from immunoSEQ multiplex PCR, and its TCRdb copy is limited to in-frame clones, with some not included. The sample shows 140,000 to 150,000 clones, over 75% of them seen only once. The specimen sequenced was PBMCs or T cells enriched from blood (not recorded which). The receptors were sampled from a woman between 25 and 40 years old with acute COVID-19.

This chain links TRBV5-1 with TRBJ1-3; TRBD1 is a possible D gene (6 bases). The CDR3 is 16 residues long. From germline, CDR1 is SGHRS and CDR2 YFSETQ. The germline V and J ends were trimmed by 4 bases and 0 bases, with 14 bases remaining between them. CDR3: CASSPAGTSSGNTIYF. Written as DNA, the CDR3 is TGCGCCAGCAGCCCAGCGGGGACAAGCTCTGGAAACACCATATATTTT.

V and J are TRBV28 and TRBJ1-6; 9 bases match TRBD1. The CDR3 length is 17 residues. The V gene end was trimmed by 8 bases and the J gene end by 0 bases; junction bases not matched to a gene: 8. Germline CDR1 and CDR2: MDHEN and SYDVKM. The CDR3 loop reads CASGNRGPSSYNSPLHF. The CDR3 nucleotides read TGTGCCAGCGGAAACAGGGGGCCGTCCTCCTATAATTCACCCCTCCACTTT. The full variable domain, its missing parts supplied by reference TRBV28 and TRBJ1-6, is DVKVTQSSRYLVKRTGEKVFLECVQDMDHENMFWYRQDPGLGLRLIYFSYDVKMKEKGDIPEGYSVSREKKERFSLILESASTNQTSMYLCASGNRGPSSYNSPLHFGNGTRLTVT.

The rearrangement uses TRBV6-1 and TRBJ2-5; 10 bases fit TRBD1. V was clipped by 2 bases and J by 7 bases; unmatched bases: 4. The CDR3 spans 14 residues. The germline V gene encodes CDR1 MNHNS and CDR2 SASEGT. The CDR3 bases are TGTGCCAGCAGTGAAATAGGGGACAGGGGGACCCAGTACTTC. Its translation: CASSEIGDRGTQYF.

This chain connects TRBV28 to TRBJ1-5; D possibly corresponds to TRBD1 (6 bases). Trimming pared 6 bases from V and 2 bases from J, leaving 20 bases between. The germline gives CDR1 MDHEN, CDR2 SYDVKM. The CDR3 spans 17 residues. For the CDR3, the DNA is TGTGCCAGCAGCCCGACAGGCTCCCTTGGCGGCAATCAGCCCCAGCATTTT. This translates into CASSPTGSLGGNQPQHF. Using reference TRBV28 and TRBJ1-5 for the parts outside the CDR3, the full variable domain is DVKVTQSSRYLVKRTGEKVFLECVQDMDHENMFWYRQDPGLGLRLIYFSYDVKMKEKGDIPEGYSVSREKKERFSLILESASTNQTSMYLCASSPTGSLGGNQPQHFGDGTRLSIL.

J is TRBJ2-5 and V is TRBV5-4, with D possibly matching TRBD2 (6 bases). The CDR3 runs 15 residues. Germline-derived CDR1 and CDR2 are SGHNT and YYREEE (reference sequence). Trimming took 4 bases from V and 1 from J, leaving 14 bases between them. As DNA, the CDR3 is TGTGCCAGCAGCCGTGCCCCTAGCGTCCAAGAGACCCAGTACTTC. Protein product: CASSRAPSVQETQYF. The full variable domain, rest sourced from reference TRBV5-4 and TRBJ2-5, is ETGVTQSPTHLIKTRGQQVTLRCSSQSGHNTVSWYQQALGQGPQFIFQYYREEENGRGNFPPRFSGLQFPNYSSELNVNALELDDSALYLCASSRAPSVQETQYFGPGTRLLVL.

The J gene is TRBJ1-6, the V gene TRBV4-3; D is undetermined. Trimming pared 1 base from V and 6 bases from J, leaving 10 bases between. This CDR3 has 15 amino acids. Germline assignment: CDR1 LGHNA and CDR2 YSLEER. CDR3 loop: CASSQAQNFNSPLHF. In nucleotides, the CDR3 is TGCGCCAGCAGCCAAGCCCAGAATTTTAATTCACCCCTCCACTTT.

This sequence joins TRBV1 and TRBJ2-7; the table names TRBD2, a call not compared with the DNA. TRBV1 constitutes a pseudogene. This CDR3 comprises 17 residues. CDR3 DNA sequence: TGCACCAGCAGCCAAGGGCGCGAGGGACTAGCGGGTTACGAGCAGTACTTC. Its protein product is CTSSQGREGLAGYEQYF.

The V and J genes are TRBV7-2 and TRBJ1-1, with a weak D call TRBD1 (6 bases). The CDR3 runs 14 residues. Deletions cut 3 bases from V and 5 bases from J, with 13 bases between. Germline values: CDR1 SGHTA, CDR2 FQGNSA. This chain's CDR3 is CASSFTTGTTEAFF. The CDR3 coding sequence is TGTGCCAGCAGCTTTACAACAGGGACGACTGAAGCTTTCTTT.

The CDR3 here is CASSQGIGSYEQYF. In DNA, the CDR3 is TGTGCCAGCAGCCAGGGTATTGGTTCCTACGAGCAGTACTTC. The rearrangement links TRBV6-1 to TRBJ2-7; possibly TRBD1 for D (5 bases). Germline loops: CDR1 MNHNS, CDR2 SASEGT. This CDR3 comprises 14 residues. Trimming stripped 6 bases from V and 1 base from J, with 13 bases between.

This chain uses TRBV7-8 with TRBJ1-6; no definite D call. Germline V lookup: CDR1 SGHVS, CDR2 FQNEAQ. This CDR3 spans 12 amino acids. The V end was cut by 5 bases, the J end by 6 bases, with 5 bases between. The CDR3 protein is CASSRLNSPLHF. In DNA, the CDR3 is TGTGCCAGCAGCAGACTTAATTCACCCCTCCACTTT.

The rearrangement links TRBV19 to TRBJ1-6; D may be TRBD1 (5 bases). Trimming shortened V by 0 bases and J by 7 bases, and 10 bases separated the two germline ends. The CDR3 totals 15 residues. The germline V gene encodes CDR1 LNHDA and CDR2 SQIVND (reference sequence). CDR3 residues: CASSIETSGNSPLHF. CDR3 bases: TGTGCCAGTAGTATAGAGACGTCAGGGAATTCACCCCTCCACTTT.

The chain employs TRBV3-1 (or the pseudogene TRBV3-2) and TRBJ2-4; D possibly corresponds to TRBD2 (5 bases). CDR3 size: 15 residues. Trimming cost V 4 bases and J 7 bases, with 17 bases left between them. CDR1 and CDR2 from the germline V gene are LGHDT and YNNKEL (reference sequence). CDR3 sequence: CASSPTLGLGNIQYF. Written as DNA, the CDR3 is TGTGCCAGCAGCCCTACACTAGGTTTAGGCAACATTCAGTACTTC.

This sequence joins TRBV28 and TRBJ1-5; no firm D call. The CDR3 runs to 13 residues. CDR1 and CDR2 from the germline V gene are MDHEN and SYDVKM. V was cut by 6 bases and J by 2 bases, with 8 bases left in between. DNA for the CDR3: TGTGCCAGCAGCGCCGGGGGCAATCAGCCCCAGCATTTT. This translates into CASSAGGNQPQHF.

The chain has TRBV7-2 and TRBJ2-1; the match to TRBD2 covers 7 bases. The CDR3 has 14 amino acids. CDR1 and CDR2 (germline): SGHTA, FQGNSA. J was trimmed by 5 bases and V by 5 bases; bases with no gene match: 6. CDR3 DNA sequence: TGTGCCAGCAGCCCTCCGGGACTAAACAATGAGCAGTTCTTC. It specifies CASSPPGLNNEQFF.

Regarding this clone: The sample carries other DNA sequences with the same CDR3. This rearrangement joins TRBV12-3 or TRBV12-4 to TRBJ1-1; D call uncertain. V lost 3 bases and J lost 1, with 6 bases in between. The CDR3 has 13 amino acids. In DNA, the CDR3 is TGTGCCAGCAGTTTCGGTCGGAACACTGAAGCTTTCTTT. This gives the protein CASSFGRNTEAFF.

The gene calls are TRBV10-2 and TRBJ2-1, with D unresolved. With 4 bases removed from V and 7 bases from J, the gap between germline ends came to 11 bases. The CDR3 runs to 13 residues. Per germline, CDR1 WSHSY and CDR2 SAAADI. In DNA, the CDR3 is TGCGCCAGCAGTGCGGGTACTCTTAATGAGCAGTTCTTC. As protein: CASSAGTLNEQFF.

The rearrangement joins TRBV19 to TRBJ2-1, with 12 nucleotides matching TRBD2. CDR3 length: 18 amino acids. Germline CDR1 reads LNHDA; CDR2 reads SQIVND (reference sequence). The V and J ends lost 1 base and 2 bases, in that order; junction bases with no gene match: 6. CDR3 DNA: TGTGCCAGTAGTATAGGACTAGCGGGAGTTGGGACCTACAATGAGCAGTTCTTC. Translating it yields CASSIGLAGVGTYNEQFF. Variable domain in full (rest from reference TRBV19 and TRBJ2-1): DGGITQSPKYLFRKEGQNVTLSCEQNLNHDAMYWYRQDPGQGLRLIYYSQIVNDFQKGDIAEGYSVSREKKESFPLTVTSAQKNPTAFYLCASSIGLAGVGTYNEQFFGPGTRLTVL.

The J gene is TRBJ2-7, the V gene TRBV7-2, with D maybe TRBD1 (5 bases). Trimming removed 1 base from V and 5 bases from J, with 12 bases in between. The germline V gene has CDR1 SGHTA and CDR2 FQGNSA. This CDR3 contains 14 residues. The CDR3 spells CASSLDGLDNEQYF. The CDR3 DNA reads as TGTGCCAGCAGCTTAGATGGGCTGGACAACGAGCAGTACTTC.

The V and J genes are TRBV6-1 and TRBJ2-3; no reliable D call. Germline CDR1 is MNHNS and CDR2 is SASEGT. CDR3 length: 16 residues. Trimming stripped 4 bases from V and 0 bases from J, with 14 bases between. Here the CDR3 DNA reads TGTGCCAGCAGTGGAATGTGGGCCACTAGCACAGATACGCAGTATTTT. It encodes CASSGMWATSTDTQYF.

The rearrangement uses TRBV27 and TRBJ1-6; perhaps TRBD1 as D (5 bases). The CDR3 has 12 residues. Trimming shortened V by 7 bases and J by 7 bases, and 8 bases separated the two germline ends. The germline gives CDR1 MNHEY, CDR2 SMNVEV (reference sequence). CDR3 coding DNA: TGTGCCAGCAAAGACAGAAATTCACCCCTCCACTTT. Translated: CASKDRNSPLHF.

This chain connects TRBV28 to TRBJ1-5; tentative D call: TRBD1 (5 bases). V was shortened by 5 bases and J by 5 bases, with 22 bases between the two germline ends. Germline CDR1 MDHEN, CDR2 SYDVKM. The CDR3 length is 17 residues. The CDR3 region is CASSTHRARGGDQPQHF. The CDR3 coding sequence is TGTGCCAGCAGTACCCATCGAGCTCGCGGGGGAGATCAGCCCCAGCATTTT.

This chain joins TRBV28 and TRBJ2-7; 8 positions agree with TRBD2. This CDR3 has 14 amino acids. The trim removed 2 bases at V and 2 bases at J, leaving 2 bases unmatched. CDR1 MDHEN and CDR2 SYDVKM come from the germline V gene. Here the CDR3 DNA reads TGTGCCAGCAGTTTAACAGCGGGGGCCTACGAGCAGTACTTC. Encoded protein: CASSLTAGAYEQYF.

The V and J genes are TRBV27 and TRBJ1-6; 10 bases agree with TRBD1. Trimming cost V 3 bases and J 7 bases; bases outside gene matches: 3. The germline CDR1 and CDR2 sequences are MNHEY and SMNVEV (reference sequence). There are 15 residues in the CDR3. The CDR3 bases are TGTGCCAGCAGTTTCCGGGACAGGGGCAATTCACCCCTCCACTTT. This gives the protein CASSFRDRGNSPLHF.

The V and J genes are TRBV5-1 and TRBJ1-4; the D gene is possibly TRBD1 (6 bases). V was pared by 7 bases and J by 4 bases, with 14 bases between. The CDR3 spans 14 residues. Looked up from germline, CDR1 is SGHRS and CDR2 is YFSETQ. The CDR3 region has the DNA TGCGCCAGCGCACAGGGTGGGGGTAATGAAAAACTGTTTTTT. Its translation: CASAQGGGNEKLFF.

This clone was counted a few times. V and J are TRBV29-1 and TRBJ2-2; a weak D match, TRBD1 (5 bases). This CDR3 is 12 amino acids long. The germline V gene encodes CDR1 SQVTM and CDR2 ANQGSEA. V lost 7 bases to trimming and J lost 1 base, with 7 bases between them. In DNA, the CDR3 is TGCAGCGGAACAGGGAACACCGGGGAGCTGTTTTTT. Translation: CSGTGNTGELFF.